The 22 T cell receptor beta chains in this list originate from one sample, sequenced in a study of T-cell memory formation after mild COVID-19. TCRdb fed the 5' RACE reads into MiXCR, producing one record per CDR3 protein. The table lists 350,000 to 450,000 distinct CDR3 sequences, 24% of them singletons. The specimen was PBMCs or a T cell subset sorted from them (not recorded which). Every receptor here comes from an adult woman who had mild COVID-19 (a few samples of this study predate the infection). Cell type and time point are not known.

This clonotype was seen a few times. CDR3: CSARGDDRGPTQETQYF. For the CDR3, the DNA is TGCAGTGCTAGAGGCGACGACAGGGGGCCGACTCAAGAGACCCAGTACTTC. The gene calls are TRBV20-1 and TRBJ2-5; 10 bases map to TRBD1. The length of the CDR3 is 17 residues. Germline V CDR1 and CDR2: DFQATT, SNEGSKA (reference sequence). After removal of 1 base from V and 2 bases from J, the junction contained 10 bases not matched to a gene.

This clonotype was recorded many times. The rearrangement links TRBV7-6 to TRBJ1-5; 10 bases agree with TRBD1. The CDR3 has 16 amino acids. Trimming removed 5 bases from V and 7 bases from J; junction bases left unmatched: 11. Germline V gene data show CDR1 as SGHVS and CDR2 as FNYEAQ. CDR3 in amino acids: CASSPHDRGLGQPQHF. CDR3 DNA sequence: TGTGCCAGCAGCCCGCACGACAGGGGGCTTGGGCAGCCCCAGCATTTT.

There are a few counts of this clonotype. CDR3 sequence reads: CASSQTRGEQYF. In DNA form, the CDR3 reads TGTGCCAGCAGCCAAACTAGGGGGGAGCAGTACTTC. The rearrangement uses TRBV4-2 and TRBJ2-7; D may be TRBD1 (6 bases). The CDR3 is 12 residues long. Germline values: CDR1 LGHNA, CDR2 YNFKEQ. Trimming removed 2 bases from V and 7 bases from J, with 9 bases in between.

This clonotype has a handful of counts. The chain is built from TRBV5-5 and TRBJ1-5, with 9 nucleotides matching TRBD1. This CDR3 region has 16 residues. Trimming removed 0 bases from V and 4 bases from J; junction bases left unmatched: 5. Germline V lookup: CDR1 SGHKS, CDR2 YYEKEE (reference sequence). The CDR3 bases are TGTGCCAGCAGCTTGGTGACAGGGGGGGGTAATCAGCCCCAGCATTTT. It codes for CASSLVTGGGNQPQHF.

The gene calls are TRBV7-9 and TRBJ2-7; D may be TRBD1 (5 bases). Looked up from germline, CDR1 is SEHNR and CDR2 is FQNEAQ (reference sequence). Deletions cut 5 bases from V and 1 base from J, with 12 bases between. This CDR3 comprises 14 residues. For the CDR3, the DNA is TGTGCCAGCAGCCGTCGACAGCCTTCCTACGAGCAGTACTTC. This translates into CASSRRQPSYEQYF.

This clonotype has a handful of counts. V gene TRBV6-2 or TRBV6-3 combines with J gene TRBJ2-2; tentative D call: TRBD2 (5 bases). Trimming took 5 bases from V and 1 from J, leaving 8 bases between them. The germline gives CDR1 MNHEY, CDR2 SVGEGT. This CDR3 is built from 14 residues. Written as DNA, the CDR3 is TGTGCCAGCAGTATTCGGGGGAACACCGGGGAGCTGTTTTTT. Translated: CASSIRGNTGELFF.

The rearrangement joins TRBV6-4 to TRBJ1-2, with TRBD1 matching 7 bases. This CDR3 comprises 15 residues. With 0 bases clipped from V and 4 bases from J, the junction kept 5 bases outside the gene matches. Germline V gives CDR1 MRHNA, CDR2 SNTAGT. The CDR3 protein is CASSDSPGTVYGYTF. DNA of the CDR3: TGTGCCAGCAGTGACTCCCCCGGGACAGTCTATGGCTACACCTTC.

The chain has TRBV30 and TRBJ1-4; TRBD1 might be the D (6 bases). V was cut by 1 base and J by 8 bases, with 14 bases left in between. Germline loops: CDR1 GTSNPN, CDR2 SVGIG (reference sequence). The CDR3 runs 14 residues. CDR3 sequence (DNA): TGTGCCTGGAGTGAGGAACCGAGGGGGGAAAAACTGTTTTTT. Its translation is CAWSEEPRGEKLFF.

V gene TRBV6-5 combines with J gene TRBJ2-2; no clear D gene. Deletions cut 0 bases from V and 4 bases from J, with 6 bases between. CDR3 size: 14 residues. Per germline, CDR1 MNHEY and CDR2 SVGAGI. The CDR3 is CASSYSTATGELFF. For the CDR3, the DNA is TGTGCCAGCAGTTACTCGACGGCCACCGGGGAGCTGTTTTTT.

This clonotype turned up a few times. CDR3 in DNA: TGTGCCAGCTCAGTCAGGGCTCGGGACAGGGCCTTTAGCTCCTACAATGAGCAGTTCTTC. Amino acid sequence: CASSVRARDRAFSSYNEQFF. V usage is TRBV18 and J usage is TRBJ2-1; 9 bases map to TRBD1. The CDR3 sequence is 20 residues long. The V and J ends lost 5 bases and 0 bases, in that order; junction bases with no gene match: 17. CDR1 and CDR2 from the germline V gene are KGHSH and LQKENI.

In this sample, this clonotype turned up many times. V usage is TRBV5-1 and J usage is TRBJ2-3; D may correspond to TRBD1 or TRBD2 (5 bases each). CDR3 length: 13 residues. The germline V gene encodes CDR1 SGHRS and CDR2 YFSETQ. The V end was cut by 7 bases, the J end by 3 bases, with 12 bases between. The CDR3 region is CASGEGWTDTQYF. The CDR3 DNA is TGCGCCAGCGGAGAGGGGTGGACAGATACGCAGTATTTT.

The chain is built from TRBV6-5 and TRBJ1-2; D may be TRBD1 (5 bases). Germline V gives CDR1 MNHEY, CDR2 SVGAGI. CDR3 length equals 15 residues. V lost 7 bases and J 0 bases, leaving 15 bases between the germline ends. CDR3 in DNA: TGTGCCAGCACAACTGGACACGGGACTAACTATGGCTACACCTTC. Translation gives CASTTGHGTNYGYTF.

This chain links TRBV11-2 with TRBJ2-7, with D unresolved. Per germline, CDR1 SGHAT and CDR2 FQNNGV. This CDR3 contains 12 residues. Deletions cut 6 bases from V and 4 bases from J, with 10 bases between. CDR3 residues: CASSHSLYEQYF. The CDR3 DNA follows: TGTGCCAGCAGTCACAGCCTTTACGAGCAGTACTTC.

The chain joins TRBV6-1 to TRBJ1-6; 7 bases fit TRBD1. The CDR3 has 15 residues. Germline assignment: CDR1 MNHNS and CDR2 SASEGT. Trimming removed 4 bases from V and 4 bases from J; junction bases left unmatched: 4. CDR3 sequence reads: CASSGQGSYNSPLHF. CDR3 DNA sequence: TGTGCCAGCAGTGGACAGGGATCGTATAATTCACCCCTCCACTTT.

This chain links TRBV2 with TRBJ2-5; D tentatively fits TRBD1 or TRBD2 (5 bases each). CDR3 length: 13 residues. Trimming removed 7 bases from V and 3 bases from J, with 12 bases in between. The germline V gene has CDR1 SNHLY and CDR2 FYNNEI. CDR3 amino acids: CASIGTAKETQYF. CDR3 DNA sequence: TGTGCCAGCATCGGGACGGCCAAAGAGACCCAGTACTTC.

The chain has TRBV25-1 and TRBJ2-1, with 9 bases that match TRBD2. Germline V CDR1 and CDR2: MGHDK, SYGVNS. After removal of 3 bases from V and 6 bases from J, the junction contained 9 bases not matched to a gene. The CDR3 has 16 amino acids. CDR3 nucleotides: TGTGCCAGCAGTGAGATCCGCGGGAGGGTGAGCAATGAGCAGTTCTTC. Translated: CASSEIRGRVSNEQFF. The full variable domain, completed using reference TRBV25-1 and TRBJ2-1, is EADIYQTPRYLVIGTGKKITLECSQTMGHDKMYWYQQDPGMELHLIHYSYGVNSTEKGDLSSESTVSRIRTEHFPLTLESARPSHTSQYLCASSEIRGRVSNEQFFGPGTRLTVL.

This rearrangement joins TRBV5-4 to TRBJ2-5, with 7 bases lining up with TRBD2. J was trimmed by 4 bases and V by 4 bases; bases with no gene match: 10. The CDR3 is 15 amino acids. Germline V gene lookup returns CDR1 SGHNT and CDR2 YYREEE (reference sequence). This CDR3 is CASSPREGRAETQYF. In DNA form, the CDR3 reads TGTGCCAGCAGCCCGCGAGAGGGGAGGGCAGAGACCCAGTACTTC.

This clonotype was recorded at least ten times. V and J are TRBV11-2 and TRBJ2-1; D is ambiguous. CDR3 size: 16 residues. Trimming stripped 2 bases from V and 8 bases from J, with 19 bases between. In germline, CDR1 is SGHAT, CDR2 FQNNGV. The CDR3 sequence: CASSLKRTEKGDEQFF. The CDR3 region has the DNA TGTGCCAGCAGCTTAAAAAGGACGGAAAAGGGCGATGAGCAGTTCTTC.

This clonotype came up a few times. The gene calls are TRBV29-1 and TRBJ2-7, with 7 positions matching TRBD1. Germline V CDR1 and CDR2: SQVTM, ANQGSEA. The CDR3 is 12 amino acids. With V trimmed by 4 bases and J by 4 bases, 4 bases remained unmatched. CDR3 in amino acids: CSVVSQGYEQYF. The CDR3 coding sequence is TGCAGCGTTGTTTCACAGGGGTACGAGCAGTACTTC.

This clonotype turned up a few times. The chain combines TRBV6-4 with TRBJ1-5; D is possibly TRBD1 (6 bases). The CDR3 contains 17 residues. The germline V gene encodes CDR1 MRHNA and CDR2 SNTAGT. Trimming stripped 0 bases from V and 0 bases from J, with 12 bases between. The DNA for the CDR3 is TGTGCCAGCAGTGACTCCAGGGGTCCACATAGCAATCAGCCCCAGCATTTT. It specifies CASSDSRGPHSNQPQHF.

J is TRBJ1-3 and V is TRBV12-3 or TRBV12-4; 11 nucleotides align to TRBD1. This CDR3 is 16 amino acids long. Losses at the gene ends were 5 bases for V and 4 bases for J; bases not matched to a gene: 7. CDR3 bases: TGTGCCAGCAGTCGGACAGGGGGCGTCTCGGGAAACACCATATATTTT. It is translated as CASSRTGGVSGNTIYF.

The chain recombines TRBV5-1 with TRBJ2-6; tentatively, D is TRBD1 (5 bases). The CDR3 runs to 18 residues. Germline loops: CDR1 SGHRS, CDR2 YFSETQ. Trimming removed 4 bases at V and 2 bases at J, with 19 bases between. The CDR3 loop reads CASSPWAGSGPGANVLTF. CDR3 nucleotide sequence: TGCGCCAGCAGCCCCTGGGCAGGGTCGGGCCCTGGGGCCAACGTCCTGACTTTC.